This is a list of T cell receptor beta chains from one sample in a study of cytomegalovirus exposure and HLA in healthy donors. Assay: immunoSEQ multiplex PCR; the TCRdb copy retains only in-frame clones and omits some. This table has more than 110,000 clones, around 93% appearing once. Specimen: PBMCs. The receptors originated from a man aged 18 to 35 in good health and CMV-seropositive. Each CDR3 is given without its conserved first and last residue.

v_call,j_call,cdr3_aa
TRBV30,TRBJ1-6,AWSVSGDSPLH
TRBV11-2,TRBJ1-5,ASSFGGNQPQH
TRBV19,TRBJ2-4,ASSMAGGVLNIQY
TRBV5-1,TRBJ1-1,ASSFYRRNTEAF
TRBV29-1,TRBJ1-2,SVDRIWRGPDYGYT
TRBV28,TRBJ2-7,ASSPTGGYEQY
TRBV2,TRBJ1-2,ASAGRYGYT
TRBV6-1,TRBJ1-2,ASSFDRGRVSGYT
TRBV28,TRBJ1-2,ASRGDRGHYGYT
TRBV2,TRBJ2-3,ASEASATQY
TRBV19,TRBJ2-2,ASSSQGGTGELF
TRBV19,TRBJ2-7,ASSVYGRPFNYEQY
TRBV14,TRBJ2-3,ASTLTSGQGTQY
TRBV19,TRBJ2-1,ASSMSSGAPRYNEQF
TRBV28,TRBJ2-5,ASSSWDRVQETQY
TRBV19,TRBJ1-5,ASSIGTAVNNQPQH
TRBV7-3,TRBJ2-3,ASSGGQSTDTQY
TRBV7-8,TRBJ2-1,ASSLGAGGDEQF
TRBV27,TRBJ2-7,ASSHLGTENPYEQY
TRBV13,TRBJ1-1,ASSWTGARNTEAF
TRBV30,TRBJ2-1,AWSASGHPVYNEQF
TRBV2,TRBJ2-5,ASSGEAGEGQETQY
TRBV5-1,TRBJ2-7,ASSLAPIAGDDSYEQY
TRBV28,TRBJ2-3,ASSFPSGRGTDTQY
TRBV4-1,TRBJ2-7,ASSYNPRSYEQY
TRBV5-4,TRBJ2-5,ASSLKGIPGLEEETQY
TRBV19,TRBJ1-2,ASSIVGQWEKGYT
TRBV28,TRBJ1-5,ASSLGGEGGNNQPQH
TRBV6-1,TRBJ2-1,ASGRFNEQF
TRBV28,TRBJ2-1,ASSPTGREQF
TRBV27,TRBJ2-2,ASRTSEYTGELF
TRBV29-1,TRBJ1-1,SVGGEDTEAF
TRBV9,TRBJ2-3,ASSARDWPTDTQY
TRBV28,TRBJ2-2,ASTEGRVNTGELF
TRBV11-2,TRBJ1-6,ASSGSSYNSPLH
TRBV30,TRBJ2-7,VWRTSGSSYEQY
TRBV6-6,TRBJ2-2,ASMVRANTGELF
TRBV27,TRBJ2-2,ASSLYLSTGELF
TRBV6-5,TRBJ1-1,ASSPSAGGNTEAF
TRBV6-6,TRBJ2-1,ASRLAGTYNEQF
TRBV19,TRBJ1-2,ASSSSTGRNGYT
TRBV6-4,TRBJ2-1,ASSDSPSSYNEQF
TRBV5-1,TRBJ2-3,ASSLGLAGVDTQY
TRBV6-1,TRBJ1-5,ASSEGGQNQPQH
TRBV5-1,TRBJ2-5,ASSLALSTGQETQY
TRBV29-1,TRBJ2-5,SITGTSGTTQY
TRBV7-9,TRBJ2-1,ASSFLAGLGEQF